A selection of T cell receptor beta chains follows, all from one sample in a study of cytomegalovirus exposure and HLA in healthy donors. Using immunoSEQ multiplex PCR, the repertoire was profiled, and TCRdb retains in-frame clones only, with some absent. The top ten hold less than 20% of the sample, which has a few hundred thousand clones, around three quarters seen once. Sequenced sample: PBMCs. Receptor source: a man aged 40-55 years in good health and CMV-seronegative. CDR3s include the opening cysteine and the closing phenylalanine or tryptophan. A D gene is named only where the DNA matches it firmly. Not every row has a clone size; where given, it reads once, few, many or a size class.

cdr3_nt cdr3_aa v_call clone_size d_call j_call
TGTGCCAGCAGGTACAGGGAAAGGGCCGGGGAGCTGTTTTTT CASRYRERAGELFF TRBV5-6 - - TRBJ2-2
TGTGCCAGCAGGTTTAGCGGACGCTTGCATTCCTTCTCCTACGAGCAGTACTTC CASRFSGRLHSFSYEQYF TRBV28 - - TRBJ2-7
TGTGCCAGCAGCTTCAGGTGGGGTGGGCGGGCCTACGAGCAGTACTTC CASSFRWGGRAYEQYF TRBV5-8 - - TRBJ2-7
TGTGCCTGGGGGGGGGCGGCCAAAAACATTCAGTACTTC CAWGGAAKNIQYF TRBV30 - - TRBJ2-4
TGTGCCAGCAGCTTAGAGGAACAGGGAGGGCTGAGTGCTTTCTTT CASSLEEQGGLSAFF TRBV7-2 few - TRBJ1-1
TGTGCCAGCAGCGTAGCCCCGGGACTCCAAGAGACCCAGTACTTC CASSVAPGLQETQYF TRBV9 - - TRBJ2-5
TGTGCCAGCAGTTTAAGCAGGGTAGGCGGCTACACCTTC CASSLSRVGGYTF TRBV28 - - TRBJ1-2
TGCGCCAGCAGCCCGGCGGGAGTAAGGACAGATACGCAGTATTTT CASSPAGVRTDTQYF TRBV5-1 - TRBD2 TRBJ2-3
TGTGCCAGCAGTTCCCCTCGGACAGGATACAATGAGCAGTTCTTC CASSSPRTGYNEQFF TRBV27 - TRBD1 TRBJ2-1
TGTGCCAGCAGCTTGGGACTAGTGAATAATGTTGAGCAGTTCTTC CASSLGLVNNVEQFF TRBV5-6 once - TRBJ2-1
TGCGCCAGCAGCGAGTGGAACGAGGCGGAGCAGTACTTC CASSEWNEAEQYF TRBV5-1 - - TRBJ2-7
TGTGCCAGCAGCTTGAACAGGGATTGGAACGAGCAGTACTTC CASSLNRDWNEQYF TRBV5-4 - - TRBJ2-7
TGCGCCAGCACCCTGTCTAGCGGGGTCTACAATGAGCAGTTCTTC CASTLSSGVYNEQFF TRBV10-2 once TRBD2 TRBJ2-1
TGTGCCAGCTCATTGCCTAATTTCGAGCAGTACTTC CASSLPNFEQYF TRBV18 - - TRBJ2-7
TGCGCCAGCAGCAAGGATCAGGGGGCCTATGGCTACACCTTC CASSKDQGAYGYTF TRBV5-1 - TRBD1 TRBJ1-2
TGTGCCAGCGGAACGGGAGGGGAGGCAGATACGCAGTATTTT CASGTGGEADTQYF TRBV6-6 - TRBD2 TRBJ2-3
TGTGCCAGCAGTTACTCTACAGGTTCTTTAGGAAACACCATATATTTT CASSYSTGSLGNTIYF TRBV6-6 once - TRBJ1-3
TGTGCCAGCAGCATTACTAGCGGAACGCCGTACTTC CASSITSGTPYF TRBV7-2 - TRBD2 TRBJ2-5
TGTGCCAGCTATAGCGGGAGAGAAGAGCAGTACTTC CASYSGREEQYF TRBV28 - TRBD2 TRBJ2-7
TGTGCCACAAGGACAGGGGGCAGCACAGATACGCAGTATTTT CATRTGGSTDTQYF TRBV6-5 - TRBD1 TRBJ2-3
TGTGCCAGCAGCCAGGTGGACAGGGCTACTGAGCAGTTCTTC CASSQVDRATEQFF TRBV4-2 - TRBD1 TRBJ2-1
TGTGCCAGCAGCTTACCGGGACAGCATGGCTACACCTTC CASSLPGQHGYTF TRBV7-3 - TRBD1 TRBJ1-2
TGTGCCAGCTCACCGGGACAGGGGAAAGAAGCTTTCTTT CASSPGQGKEAFF TRBV18 - TRBD1 TRBJ1-1
TGTGCCAGCAGTTCGAGGGCACTCAATCTCTACGAGCAGTACTTC CASSSRALNLYEQYF TRBV7-2 - - TRBJ2-7
TGTGCCAGCACCCCGGGACTAGCGGACAATGAGCAGTTCTTC CASTPGLADNEQFF TRBV9 - TRBD2 TRBJ2-1
TGTGCCAGTAGTATCTCTCTGAACACTGAAGCTTTCTTT CASSISLNTEAFF TRBV19 - - TRBJ1-1
TGTGCCAGCAGCTCCTGGGCGGGACAGGGAAACGAGCAGTACTTC CASSSWAGQGNEQYF TRBV7-6 once TRBD1 TRBJ2-7
TGTGCCAGCTCACCAGGACAGGGGACCCGCTCTGGGGCCAACGTCCTGACTTTC CASSPGQGTRSGANVLTF TRBV18 once TRBD1 TRBJ2-6
TGTGCCAGCAGCTCCTCCCGGGGTTACGAGCAGTACTTC CASSSSRGYEQYF TRBV7-2 - - TRBJ2-7
TGTGCCAGCAGCTTTGTGACAGTCGAGCAGTACTTC CASSFVTVEQYF TRBV7-2 - - TRBJ2-7
TGTGCCAGCAGCGTAGCGGGGGGGCGGACCGGGGAGCTGTTTTTT CASSVAGGRTGELFF TRBV2 - TRBD2 TRBJ2-2
TGTGCCAGCAGTTTGCTAGGGGGGGCAGCGGGGGTGGATAGGCAGTACTTC CASSLLGGAAGVDRQYF TRBV27 - TRBD2 TRBJ2-7
TGCGCCAGCAGCGTGGGACACCGGCTCGCATACGAGCAGTACTTC CASSVGHRLAYEQYF TRBV5-1 - - TRBJ2-7
TGTGCCAGCAGCGTCCGGGTCAGCCGAAACACTGCGTACAATGAGCAGTTCTTC CASSVRVSRNTAYNEQFF TRBV9 - - TRBJ2-1
TGTGCCAGCAGCTTAACGGGCCGGACAGGCCTGGATGGCTACACCTTC CASSLTGRTGLDGYTF TRBV7-2 - TRBD1 TRBJ1-2
TGTGCCAGCTCCCCAACAGGGGATCAGCCCCAGCATTTT CASSPTGDQPQHF TRBV18 - TRBD1 TRBJ1-5
TGTGCCAGCAGCGCGGTAGGGGAAGTGGCGGCGGAAAAATTGTTTTTT CASSAVGEVAAEKLFF TRBV5-6 - - TRBJ1-4
TGTGCCAGCAGCTCCGAGGGACTGGGGGAGCAGTACTTC CASSSEGLGEQYF TRBV5-4 - - TRBJ2-7
TGTGCCAGCAGCCGCTTGGAGACTAGCGGGGACGAGCAGTACTTC CASSRLETSGDEQYF TRBV5-6 - TRBD2 TRBJ2-7
TGTGCCAGCGGAAGACAGGGCTTATTCACCCCCCAGCATTTT CASGRQGLFTPQHF TRBV6-5 - TRBD1 TRBJ1-5
TGTGCCAGCAGCTTAACGTACAGCAGCACAGATACGCAGTATTTT CASSLTYSSTDTQYF TRBV7-3 few - TRBJ2-3
TGTGCCAGCAGGCCGATGGGGGGTTCGAAGCCCCAGCATTTT CASRPMGGSKPQHF TRBV28 - - TRBJ1-5
TGCGCCAGCAGCCCCCTGCCCCCGGGTTTATTGGAGACCCAGTACTTC CASSPLPPGLLETQYF TRBV4-1 - - TRBJ2-5
TGCAGCGTTTCCGGGACAGCCATCTACGAGCAGTACTTC CSVSGTAIYEQYF TRBV29-1 once TRBD1 TRBJ2-7
TGCAGCGGAAAGCGGGCTAACACTGAAGCTTTCTTT CSGKRANTEAFF TRBV29-1 - - TRBJ1-1
TGTGCCAGCGCAGGCCTAACCGGGGAGCTGTTTTTT CASAGLTGELFF TRBV27 - - TRBJ2-2
TGTGCCAGCAGTCAAAGCGGAGGCTCCTACAATGAGCAGTTCTTC CASSQSGGSYNEQFF TRBV9 - - TRBJ2-1
TGTGCCAGTAGTCTTGGACAGAACAATGAGCAGTTCTTC CASSLGQNNEQFF TRBV19 - - TRBJ2-1
TGTGCCAGCAGCCCCGTGGGGGGGAGCTCCCTCTACGAGCAGTACTTC CASSPVGGSSLYEQYF TRBV14 few TRBD2 TRBJ2-7
TGTGCCAGCAGCCCTCGGACAGGGACGCCCTACGAGCAGTACTTC CASSPRTGTPYEQYF TRBV7-6 once TRBD1 TRBJ2-7
TGTGCCAGTAGTATCATAAGCGGATCCTACAATGAGCAGTTCTTC CASSIISGSYNEQFF TRBV19 - - TRBJ2-1
TGTGCCAGCAGTTTGGGAGGCAACTATGGCTACACCTTC CASSLGGNYGYTF TRBV27 few - TRBJ1-2